Presented here are 10 T cell receptor beta chains from one specimen sequenced in a study of cytomegalovirus exposure and HLA in healthy donors (dated by TCRdb to 2016 to 2017). Libraries were built with the immunoSEQ multiplex PCR assay. For the multiplex PCR, a mixture combining 60 forward primers for TCR Vbeta segments and 13 reverse primers for TCR Jbeta segments was used. TCRdb carries this immuneACCESS record with in-frame sequences only. Its versions omit some clonotypes, under half of them owing to an unresolved V gene in the studies checked, with the rest unexplained. In all, the sample holds under 110,000 clones, and 75% of those were seen once. The ten largest make up less than 3% of the sample. Sequences were obtained from PBMCs. All receptors come from a male donor in good health and CMV-seropositive.

The genes are TRBV5-4 and TRBJ1-5, with 8 bases matching TRBD1. V gave up 0 bases and J gave up 5 bases; unmatched junction bases: 4. The CDR3 is made up of 15 amino acids. In germline, CDR1 is SGHNT, CDR2 YYREEE (reference sequence). The CDR3, as DNA: TGTGCCAGCAGCTTGGGACAGGGGTCGGATCAGCCCCAGCATTTT. This codes for CASSLGQGSDQPQHF.

This clone is a singleton in its sample. This chain connects TRBV5-6 to TRBJ2-3; perhaps TRBD2 as D (6 bases). CDR1 and CDR2 from the germline V gene are SGHDT and YYEEEE. The CDR3 loop spans 11 amino acids. Between the trimmed V and J ends, which lost 4 bases and 8 bases, there was a span of 8 bases. This CDR3 is CASSAGSTQYF. The CDR3 DNA sequence: TGTGCCAGCAGCGCGGGGAGTACGCAGTATTTT.

The CDR3 nucleotides read TGTGCCAGCAGAGCGGGAGCGGGGACAGATACGCAGTATTTT. Its translation: CASRAGAGTDTQYF. V usage is TRBV6-4 and J usage is TRBJ2-3; TRBD2 agrees at 8 bases. J lost 3 bases, V lost 6 bases, and 5 bases had no gene match. The CDR3 extends over 14 amino acids. Germline-derived CDR1 and CDR2 are MRHNA and SNTAGT.

The CDR3 DNA reads TGCGCCAGCAGCCAAGAAATAGGTGGCGGCGTTTACTCCTACGAGCAGTACTTC. Encoded protein: CASSQEIGGGVYSYEQYF. V is TRBV4-1 and J is TRBJ2-7; unclear D gene. Germline V gene lookup returns CDR1 MGHRA and CDR2 YSYEKL. Between the trimmed V and J ends, which lost 0 bases and 0 bases, there was a span of 18 bases. The CDR3 is 18 residues long.

CDR3 sequence (DNA): TGTGCCAGCAGTCGTACAGGGGGACGAACCTACGAGCAGTACTTC. This encodes CASSRTGGRTYEQYF. V usage is TRBV28 and J usage is TRBJ2-7; 8 positions agree with TRBD1. The CDR3 is made up of 15 amino acids. With 5 bases clipped from V and 2 bases from J, the junction kept 8 bases outside the gene matches. CDR1 and CDR2 (germline): MDHEN, SYDVKM. The full variable domain, completed using reference TRBV28 and TRBJ2-7, is DVKVTQSSRYLVKRTGEKVFLECVQDMDHENMFWYRQDPGLGLRLIYFSYDVKMKEKGDIPEGYSVSREKKERFSLILESASTNQTSMYLCASSRTGGRTYEQYFGPGTRLTVT.

Comment on this clone: The junction shows a germline mismatch at one end, possibly a read error. The same CDR3 is also encoded by other DNA sequences in this sample. CDR3 nucleotides: TGCGCCAGCACCAAAGCCGGGGGTCGATATGGCTACACCTTC. This codes for CASTKAGGRYGYTF. The chain carries TRBV6-5 and TRBJ1-2; possibly TRBD1 for D (5 bases). The CDR3 loop spans 14 amino acids. The germline gives CDR1 MNHEY, CDR2 SVGAGI.

The sample holds a few counts of this clone. This chain uses TRBV7-2 with TRBJ1-3; TRBD1 agrees at 9 bases. The CDR3 is 15 residues long. The trim removed 1 base at V and 3 bases at J, leaving 1 base unmatched. The germline V gene encodes CDR1 SGHTA and CDR2 FQGNSA. CDR3 residues: CASSLDRGHGNTIYF. CDR3 coding DNA: TGTGCCAGCAGCTTAGACAGGGGGCATGGAAACACCATATATTTT.

This chain links TRBV29-1 with TRBJ2-7; the D is unclear. The germline V gene encodes CDR1 SQVTM and CDR2 ANQGSEA. The CDR3 contains 15 residues. The V end lost 7 bases, the J end lost 0 bases, and 19 bases lay between the germline ends. The CDR3: CSASRSFGGSYEQYF. The CDR3 DNA reads TGCAGCGCATCGAGGTCGTTCGGCGGCTCCTACGAGCAGTACTTC.

The V call is TRBV11-2, the J call TRBJ2-1; the match to TRBD2 covers 8 bases. V lost 2 bases and J lost 3; bases outside the gene matches: 9. The CDR3 contains 17 residues. The V gene's germline CDR1 is SGHAT and CDR2 FQNNGV. The CDR3 DNA sequence: TGTGCCAGCAGCTTATTGAGCGGGGGCCTTAACTACAATGAGCAGTTCTTC. Protein sequence: CASSLLSGGLNYNEQFF. Complete variable domain (other parts from reference TRBV11-2 and TRBJ2-1): EAGVAQSPRYKIIEKRQSVAFWCNPISGHATLYWYQQILGQGPKLLIQFQNNGVVDDSQLPKDRFSAERLKGVDSTLKIQPAKLEDSAVYLCASSLLSGGLNYNEQFFGPGTRLTVL.

The CDR3 sequence: CASSARTSHQETQYF. The CDR3 DNA sequence: TGTGCCAGCAGCGCCAGGACTAGCCACCAAGAGACCCAGTACTTC. The chain joins TRBV2 to TRBJ2-5; 8 bases fit TRBD2. After removal of 6 bases from V and 0 bases from J, the junction contained 6 bases not matched to a gene. CDR3 length: 15 residues. CDR1 SNHLY and CDR2 FYNNEI come from the germline V gene.